Below, 20 T cell receptor beta chains from the same sample are listed, as sequenced in a study of neurological immune-mediated disorders. One entry per CDR3 protein, called by TCRdb with MiXCR from the 5' RACE reads. Here the sample spans approximately 40,000 distinct CDR3 sequences, around a tenth being singletons. What was sequenced was PBMCs. The receptor source for this set is a woman between 25 and 40 years old with HTLV-1-associated myelopathy (HAM/TSP).

This clonotype was counted ten times or more. This chain uses TRBV20-1 with TRBJ2-3, with D possibly being TRBD1 or TRBD2 (5 bases each). The V and J ends lost 5 bases and 0 bases respectively, with 18 bases between them. Germline V lookup: CDR1 DFQATT, CDR2 SNEGSKA (reference sequence). This CDR3 region has 16 residues. In DNA form, the CDR3 reads TGCAGTGCTGAACCGGGACGGCACTTTAGCACAGATACGCAGTATTTT. Protein: CSAEPGRHFSTDTQYF.

This clonotype was seen many times. Because the CDR3's place on the DNA is in doubt, the DNA is left out and the CDR3 is given as listed by TCRdb. CDR3 in amino acids: CASSTFGSGFGQPQHF. V and J are TRBV5-6 and TRBJ1-5; the table calls TRBD1, which could not be checked here. The CDR3 has 16 residues if both end residues are counted. CDR1 and CDR2 (germline): SGHDT, YYEEEE.

This clonotype was counted many times. The chain joins TRBV10-2 to TRBJ2-7; possibly TRBD1 for D (5 bases). The germline V gene has CDR1 WSHSY and CDR2 SAAADI. This CDR3 has 15 amino acids. Trimming removed 6 bases at V and 6 bases at J, with 21 bases between. CDR3 protein: CASSRGSGMVVEQYF. CDR3 in DNA: TGCGCCAGCAGCCGTGGGTCAGGGATGGTCGTCGAGCAGTACTTC.

This clonotype showed up many times. The chain recombines TRBV27 with TRBJ1-2; 7 nucleotides match TRBD1. The CDR3 length is 17 residues. V shed 0 bases and J 5 bases; nucleotides not matched to a gene: 12. Germline V gene data show CDR1 as MNHEY and CDR2 as SMNVEV (reference sequence). In nucleotides, the CDR3 is TGTGCCAGCAGTTTATCGGCTACGGGACAGTCCGTTTATGGCTACACCTTC. It yields the protein CASSLSATGQSVYGYTF.

The table lists this clonotype with many counts. This chain uses TRBV6-6 with TRBJ2-7; D gene ambiguous. Deletions cut 4 bases from V and 3 bases from J, with 10 bases between. In germline, CDR1 is MNHNY, CDR2 SVGAGI (reference sequence). CDR3 size: 13 residues. The CDR3 sequence: CASSLGPRYEQYF. CDR3 DNA sequence: TGTGCCAGCAGTTTGGGTCCCCGCTACGAGCAGTACTTC.

This clonotype was seen repeatedly, ten times or more. This chain joins TRBV6-1 and TRBJ2-7; D unresolved. The CDR3 is 11 amino acids. The V end was cut by 3 bases, the J end by 7 bases, with 7 bases between. Germline assignment: CDR1 MNHNS and CDR2 SASEGT. The CDR3 DNA follows: TGTGCCAGCAGTGATCAGTGGGAGCAGTACTTC. It encodes CASSDQWEQYF.

This clonotype was seen ten or more times. This chain joins TRBV7-2 and TRBJ2-2; D is uncertain. Trimming pared 6 bases from V and 3 bases from J, leaving 5 bases between. Germline-derived CDR1 and CDR2 are SGHTA and FQGNSA. The CDR3 contains 12 residues. The CDR3 protein is CASSGDTGELFF. The CDR3 DNA sequence: TGTGCCAGCAGTGGCGACACCGGGGAGCTGTTTTTT.

This clonotype was counted at least ten times. This chain connects TRBV29-1 to TRBJ2-7; perhaps TRBD2 as D (5 bases). Germline CDR1 and CDR2: SQVTM and ANQGSEA. This CDR3 region has 13 residues. With 6 bases removed from V and 4 bases from J, the gap between germline ends came to 16 bases. The CDR3 DNA reads TGCAGCGTACGTCGCCGGGAAACTTACGAGCAGTACTTC. Translating gives CSVRRRETYEQYF.

In its sample, this clonotype was seen many times. The V gene is TRBV20-1, the J gene TRBJ1-6; D gene unclear. Between the trimmed V and J ends, which lost 1 base and 1 base, there was a span of 20 bases. CDR1 is DFQATT and CDR2 is SNEGSKA in the germline V gene (reference sequence). The CDR3 runs 19 residues. CDR3 protein: CSARASVWWVRSYNSPLHF. The CDR3 region has the DNA TGCAGTGCTAGAGCGAGTGTCTGGTGGGTGAGGTCCTATAATTCACCCCTCCACTTT.

V gene TRBV7-6 combines with J gene TRBJ2-4; 8 nucleotides line up with TRBD1. From germline, CDR1 is SGHVS and CDR2 FNYEAQ. The CDR3 has 14 residues. V lost 7 bases and J lost 8; bases outside the gene matches: 10. The chain's CDR3 is CASTKGQEGDIQYF. The CDR3 DNA reads TGTGCCAGCACAAAGGGACAGGAAGGGGACATTCAGTACTTC. Full variable domain (rest looked up from reference TRBV7-6 and TRBJ2-4): GAGVSQSPRYKVTKRGQDVALRCDPISGHVSLYWYRQALGQGPEFLTYFNYEAQQDKSGLPNDRFSAERPEGSISTLTIQRTEQRDSAMYRCASTKGQEGDIQYFGAGTRLSVL.

This clonotype is categorized as medium-sized. J is TRBJ1-2 and V is TRBV20-1; D call uncertain. CDR3 size: 13 residues. Germline assignment: CDR1 DFQATT and CDR2 SNEGSKA (reference sequence). V was shortened by 0 bases and J by 1 base, with 6 bases between the two germline ends. CDR3 nucleotide sequence: TGCAGTGCTAGAGAAAACAGTAACTATGGCTACACCTTC. Its translation: CSARENSNYGYTF.

This clonotype has only one observation. The chain couples TRBV20-1 to TRBJ2-1; D possibly corresponds to TRBD1 (5 bases). The CDR3 loop spans 15 amino acids. Germline V gives CDR1 DFQATT, CDR2 SNEGSKA (reference sequence). The ends were cut back, 6 bases at V and 7 bases at J, with 22 bases in the middle. Here the CDR3 reads CSASQQRGERNEQFF. In nucleotides, the CDR3 is TGCAGTGCCAGCCAACAAAGGGGTGAAAGGAATGAGCAGTTCTTC.

This clonotype was seen repeatedly, ten times or more. The chain links TRBV10-3 to TRBJ2-7; 10 nucleotides align to TRBD1. The ends lost 6 bases at V and 5 bases at J; junction bases unmatched: 7. CDR1 and CDR2 from the germline V gene are ENHRY and SYGVKD. The CDR3 has 14 amino acids. DNA of the CDR3: TGTGCCATCAGATCACGGGACAGGGGAAACGAGCAGTACTTC. It translates to CAIRSRDRGNEQYF.

This clonotype came up many times. This rearrangement joins TRBV20-1 to TRBJ1-1, with 9 bases that match TRBD1. The CDR3 loop spans 13 amino acids. The V segment lost 3 bases and the J segment 7 bases; nucleotides outside the gene matches: 6. The germline CDR1 and CDR2 sequences are DFQATT and SNEGSKA (reference sequence). CDR3 sequence (DNA): TGCAGTGCTAGGACAGGGGGTGCCCTTGAAGCTTTCTTT. It encodes CSARTGGALEAFF.

This clonotype has ten or more counts. The V call is TRBV3-1, the J call TRBJ1-3, with 7 bases matching TRBD1. This CDR3 has 14 residues. The trim removed 6 bases at V and 3 bases at J, leaving 5 bases unmatched. Looked up from germline, CDR1 is LGHDT and CDR2 is YNNKEL (reference sequence). DNA of the CDR3: TGTGCCAGCAGACAACAGGGGAGTGGAAACACCATATATTTT. Protein product: CASRQQGSGNTIYF.

This clonotype has ten or more counts. The gene calls are TRBV10-3 and TRBJ2-2, with D possibly TRBD1 on 6 matching bases. The CDR3 covers 15 residues. The germline gives CDR1 ENHRY, CDR2 SYGVKD. The V gene lost 7 bases and the J gene lost 1 base, with 13 bases spanning the gap. This CDR3 reads CAIKGQPQNTGELFF. The CDR3 DNA reads TGTGCCATCAAAGGACAGCCTCAGAACACCGGGGAGCTGTTTTTT.

This clonotype was found many times. V gene TRBV7-2 combines with J gene TRBJ1-3; perhaps TRBD1 as D (6 bases). Germline CDR1 reads SGHTA; CDR2 reads FQGNSA. This CDR3 comprises 17 residues. V lost 6 bases to trimming and J lost 4 bases, with 22 bases between them. The CDR3 DNA sequence: TGTGCCAGCAGACGTAATGCAGGGGCCTCGTCCGGAAACACCATATATTTT. Encoded protein: CASRRNAGASSGNTIYF.

Ten or more counts support this clonotype. The rearrangement links TRBV5-1 to TRBJ2-3, with D perhaps TRBD2 (5 bases). CDR3 size: 16 residues. Germline V gives CDR1 SGHRS, CDR2 YFSETQ. Deletions cut 2 bases from V and 6 bases from J, with 19 bases between. The CDR3, as DNA: TGCGCCAGCAGCTTCGGGCCCGGCGGCGGGTCGGATACGCAGTATTTT. Encoded protein: CASSFGPGGGSDTQYF.

This clonotype was detected many times. The genes are TRBV7-9 and TRBJ2-3; 7 bases are a match to TRBD2. V shed 5 bases and J 0 bases; nucleotides not matched to a gene: 14. The length of the CDR3 is 18 residues. Germline loops: CDR1 SEHNR, CDR2 FQNEAQ (reference sequence). The CDR3 DNA follows: TGTGCCAGCAGCCCTGTGGTAGCGGGCGAAAACAGCACAGATACGCAGTATTTT. It encodes CASSPVVAGENSTDTQYF.

The table lists this clonotype with many counts. This chain uses TRBV20-1 with TRBJ2-3; D is possibly TRBD1 (5 bases). CDR1 and CDR2 (germline): DFQATT, SNEGSKA (reference sequence). The germline V and J ends were trimmed by 6 bases and 0 bases, with 19 bases remaining between them. The CDR3 is 16 amino acids. CDR3 in amino acids: CSAHLSAGRSTDTQYF. The CDR3 coding sequence is TGCAGTGCCCATCTCTCCGCAGGGCGTAGCACAGATACGCAGTATTTT.